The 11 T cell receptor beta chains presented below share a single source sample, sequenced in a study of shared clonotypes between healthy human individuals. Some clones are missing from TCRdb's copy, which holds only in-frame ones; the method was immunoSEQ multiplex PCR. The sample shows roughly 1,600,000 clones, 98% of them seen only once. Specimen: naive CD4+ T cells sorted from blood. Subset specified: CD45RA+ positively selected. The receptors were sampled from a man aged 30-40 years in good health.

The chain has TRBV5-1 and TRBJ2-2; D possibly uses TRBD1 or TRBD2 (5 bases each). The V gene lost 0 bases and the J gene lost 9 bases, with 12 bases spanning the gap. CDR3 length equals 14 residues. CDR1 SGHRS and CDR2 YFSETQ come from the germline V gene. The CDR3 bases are TGCGCCAGCAGCTTGGCAATGGGGGACCGGGAGCTGTTTTTT. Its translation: CASSLAMGDRELFF. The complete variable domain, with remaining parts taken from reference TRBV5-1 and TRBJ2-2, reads KAGVTQTPRYLIKTRGQQVTLSCSPISGHRSVSWYQQTPGQGLQFLFEYFSETQRNKGNFPGRFSGRQFSNSRSEMNVSTLELGDSALYLCASSLAMGDRELFFGEGSRLTVL.

This CDR3 reads CASSATGTLAYEQYF. The CDR3 nucleotides are TGTGCCAGCAGCGCCACAGGGACCCTTGCCTACGAGCAGTACTTC. V usage is TRBV9 and J usage is TRBJ2-7; D is perhaps TRBD1 (6 bases). V lost 3 bases and J 2 bases, leaving 15 bases between the germline ends. Germline V gene data show CDR1 as SGDLS and CDR2 as YYNGEE. The CDR3 is 15 residues long.

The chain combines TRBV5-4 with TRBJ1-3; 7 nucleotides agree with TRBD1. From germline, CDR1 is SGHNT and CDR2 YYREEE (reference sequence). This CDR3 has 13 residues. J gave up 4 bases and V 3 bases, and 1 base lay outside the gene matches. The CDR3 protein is CASSSDRGNTIYF. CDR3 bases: TGTGCCAGCAGCTCGGACAGGGGAAACACCATATATTTT.

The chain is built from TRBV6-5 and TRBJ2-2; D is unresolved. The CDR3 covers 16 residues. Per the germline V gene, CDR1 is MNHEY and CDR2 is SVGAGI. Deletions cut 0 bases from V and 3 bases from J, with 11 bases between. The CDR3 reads CASSYSRGVDTGELFF. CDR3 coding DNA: TGTGCCAGCAGTTACTCGAGAGGCGTTGACACCGGGGAGCTGTTTTTT.

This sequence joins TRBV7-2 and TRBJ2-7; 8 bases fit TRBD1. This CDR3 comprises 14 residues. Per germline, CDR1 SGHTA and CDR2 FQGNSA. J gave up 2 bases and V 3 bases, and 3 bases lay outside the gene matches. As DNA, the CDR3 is TGTGCCAGCAGCTTTGGGACAGGACCCTACGAGCAGTACTTC. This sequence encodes CASSFGTGPYEQYF.

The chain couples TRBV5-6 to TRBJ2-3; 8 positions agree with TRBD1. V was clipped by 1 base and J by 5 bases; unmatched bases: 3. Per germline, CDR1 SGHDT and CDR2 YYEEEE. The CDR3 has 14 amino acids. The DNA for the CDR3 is TGTGCCAGCAGCTTGCAGGGGGCCCAAGATACGCAGTATTTT. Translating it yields CASSLQGAQDTQYF.

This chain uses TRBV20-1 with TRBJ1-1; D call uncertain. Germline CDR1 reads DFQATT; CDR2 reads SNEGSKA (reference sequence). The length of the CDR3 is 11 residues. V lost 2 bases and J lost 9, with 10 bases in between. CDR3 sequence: CSARSIEKAFF. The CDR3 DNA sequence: TGCAGTGCTAGATCTATCGAGAAAGCTTTCTTT.

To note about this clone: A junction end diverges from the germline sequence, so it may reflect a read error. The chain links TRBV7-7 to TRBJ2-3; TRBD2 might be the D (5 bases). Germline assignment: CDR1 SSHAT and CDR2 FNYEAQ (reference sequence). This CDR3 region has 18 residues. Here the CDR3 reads CASSLASTLVLGTDTQYF. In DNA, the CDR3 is TGTGCTAGCAGCTTAGCCTCAACACTAGTGTTGGGCACAGATACGCAGTATTTT.

The CDR3 region has the DNA TGCGCCAGCAGCCGACAGGACTCTGGAAACACCATATATTTT. Its translation: CASSRQDSGNTIYF. The chain recombines TRBV10-2 with TRBJ1-3; D possibly corresponds to TRBD1 (6 bases). The V gene lost 6 bases and the J gene lost 0 bases, with 9 bases spanning the gap. The CDR3 sequence is 14 residues long. Per the germline V gene, CDR1 is WSHSY and CDR2 is SAAADI.

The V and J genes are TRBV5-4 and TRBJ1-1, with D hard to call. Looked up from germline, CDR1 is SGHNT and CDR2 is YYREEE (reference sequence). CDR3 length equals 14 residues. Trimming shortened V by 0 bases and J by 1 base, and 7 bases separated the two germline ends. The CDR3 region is CASSLDPENTEAFF. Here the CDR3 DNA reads TGTGCCAGCAGCTTGGACCCAGAGAACACTGAAGCTTTCTTT.

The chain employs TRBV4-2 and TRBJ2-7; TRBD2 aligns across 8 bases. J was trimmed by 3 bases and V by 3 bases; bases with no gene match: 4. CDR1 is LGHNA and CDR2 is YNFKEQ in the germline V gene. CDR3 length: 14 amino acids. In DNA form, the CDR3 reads TGTGCCAGCAGCCACCCGGGGGGGAGCTACGAGCAGTACTTC. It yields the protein CASSHPGGSYEQYF.